Given below is one T cell receptor (beta chain) in context. Its specific antigen is unknown. Base qualities are missing; no much larger clone stands one base away. The sample is drawn from a study of T cell changes during pregnancy in multiple sclerosis (dated by TCRdb to between 2018 and 2020). Context from the whole study: The study examined how the T cell repertoire changed over the course of pregnancy in women with multiple sclerosis.

The CDR3, cysteine through phenylalanine, is 16 amino acids long. Solely the CDR3 DNA is kept, with 48 bases framed from the first base. Clipping removes 2 bases from V and 2 bases from J, with 5 as the unmatched junction base count. Per the germline V gene, SNHLY is the CDR1 and FYNNEI is the CDR2. The library was prepared using the immunoSEQ multiplex PCR assay. The clones in this table, taken by TCRdb from immuneACCESS, are in-frame only. Not every clone is retained; where verified, under half of the shortfall comes from an unresolved V gene, and the cause of the rest is unknown. A total of tens of thousands of clones appear in this sample, 91% of them only once. The ten largest clones capture roughly 0.5% of the sample.

Recombination linked TRBV2 to TRBJ2-5, with 10 middle bases fitting TRBD2. This material consisted of CD4+ T cells from peripheral blood mononuclear cells, taken in the second trimester of pregnancy. The TCR comes from a female donor in good health, enrolled as a control in a pregnancy study. The nucleotides are TGTGCCAGCAGTGAATGGACTAGCGGAAAACAAGAGACCCAGTACTTC. Translated, it reads CASSEWTSGKQETQYF.